Listed below are T cell receptor beta chains from one sample, sequenced in a study of vaccination and CD4 T cells after COVID-19. No antigen has been identified for these receptors. TCRdb independently ran MiXCR on the PCR reads; one entry per CDR3 protein. Of about 4,500 distinct CDR3 sequences detected, roughly two thirds appear once; the ten largest clones hold under 35%. Source material: CD4+ T cells from blood, cultured in vitro. The receptors come from a human donor in good health. The CDR3 runs from the conserved cysteine through the conserved F or W. A D gene is named only where the DNA matches it firmly. Size is omitted from some rows. Given values are once, few, many or a class for expanded clones.

v_call,clone_size,j_call,d_call,cdr3_aa,cdr3_nt
TRBV7-8,few,TRBJ1-2,TRBD1,CASSLGQGGYTF,TGTGCCAGCAGCTTAGGACAGGGGGGCTACACCTTC
TRBV7-2,.,TRBJ1-1,TRBD1,CASRVRPTGGPYEAFF,TGTGCCAGCAGGGTAAGGCCTACAGGGGGCCCCTATGAAGCTTTCTTT
TRBV2,few,TRBJ1-5,.,CASSGDSGNQPQHF,TGTGCCAGCAGCGGCGACAGTGGCAATCAGCCCCAGCATTTT
TRBV27,few,TRBJ2-7,.,CASSLSPRAAGRTEQYF,TGTGCCAGCAGTTTATCTCCCCGGGCGGCAGGGAGAACGGAGCAGTACTTC
TRBV12-3/TRBV12-4,once,TRBJ1-2,.,CASSLAGSRSYTF,TGTGCCAGCAGTTTGGCGGGGAGTAGGAGCTACACCTTC
TRBV12-3/TRBV12-4,.,TRBJ1-2,TRBD1,CASSRPGQKVYGYTF,TGTGCCAGCAGTCGTCCGGGACAGAAGGTCTATGGCTACACCTTC
TRBV6-1,few,TRBJ2-1,.,CASSERPGASDEQFF,TGTGCCAGCAGTGAACGTCCGGGGGCCAGCGATGAGCAGTTCTTC
TRBV6-5,once,TRBJ2-5,.,CASSYGGGETQYF,TGTGCCAGCAGTTACGGGGGCGGAGAGACCCAGTACTTC
TRBV7-2,.,TRBJ2-2,.,CASSLGGVGELFF,TGTGCCAGCAGCTTAGGGGGGGTCGGGGAGCTGTTTTTT
TRBV6-1,few,TRBJ1-4,.,CASRLGQSTNEKLFF,TGTGCCAGCAGGCTCGGACAGTCAACTAATGAAAAACTGTTTTTT
TRBV2,.,TRBJ2-7,.,CASRPYGDEQYF,TGTGCCAGCAGACCCTATGGGGACGAGCAGTACTTC
TRBV29-1,few,TRBJ1-2,.,CSVERSRGYGYTF,TGCAGCGTTGAACGATCCAGGGGCTATGGCTACACCTTC
TRBV20-1,.,TRBJ1-6,TRBD1,CSASPQGVSPLHF,TGCAGTGCTAGCCCACAGGGGGTCTCACCCCTCCACTTT
TRBV20-1,.,TRBJ1-4,.,CSARVTGATNEKLFF,TGCAGTGCTAGGGTTACAGGTGCAACTAATGAAAAACTGTTTTTT
TRBV6-2/TRBV6-3,.,TRBJ1-5,.,CASSRLRGNQPQHF,TGTGCCAGCAGCCGCCTGAGGGGCAATCAGCCCCAGCATTTT
TRBV12-3/TRBV12-4,.,TRBJ1-1,TRBD1,CASKGTANTEAFF,TGTGCCAGCAAAGGGACAGCGAACACTGAAGCTTTCTTT
TRBV27,.,TRBJ1-1,TRBD1,CASSLSGGKVFMNTEAFF,TGTGCCAGCAGTCTCTCAGGGGGTAAGGTCTTCATGAACACTGAAGCTTTCTTT
TRBV19,.,TRBJ1-2,.,CASRDAGEIYGYTF,TGTGCCAGTAGGGACGCCGGGGAGATCTATGGCTACACCTTC
TRBV5-4,.,TRBJ1-2,.,CASSRSGTPNYGYTF,TGTGCCAGCAGCCGCTCCGGGACACCTAACTATGGCTACACCTTC
TRBV12-3/TRBV12-4,.,TRBJ2-3,TRBD2,CASSFLGRAQADTQYF,TGTGCCAGCAGTTTCCTGGGGAGGGCCCAGGCAGATACGCAGTATTTT
TRBV5-1,.,TRBJ1-4,.,CASSLGGGVGEKLFF,TGCGCCAGCAGCTTAGGAGGGGGTGTCGGTGAAAAACTGTTTTTT
TRBV10-3,few,TRBJ2-3,.,CAISDKTDTQYF,TGTGCCATCAGTGATAAGACAGATACGCAGTATTTT
TRBV2,once,TRBJ1-5,TRBD1,CASSERAGQDQPQHF,TGTGCCAGCAGTGAGAGGGCTGGACAGGACCAGCCCCAGCATTTT
TRBV19,.,TRBJ2-7,.,CASSIFSPRGSYEQYF,TGTGCCAGTAGTATTTTCAGCCCCCGTGGATCCTACGAGCAGTACTTC
TRBV7-9,.,TRBJ2-7,TRBD1,CASSISGTGLSEQYF,TGTGCCAGCAGCATCTCCGGGACAGGGCTTTCCGAGCAGTACTTC
TRBV6-1,.,TRBJ1-1,.,CASSGHSATEAFF,TGTGCCAGCAGTGGCCACAGTGCCACTGAAGCTTTCTTT
TRBV6-2/TRBV6-3,.,TRBJ1-1,.,CASSYEGLGAFF,TGTGCCAGCAGTTACGAGGGCTTAGGGGCTTTCTTT
TRBV4-1,.,TRBJ2-7,.,CASSQDSGGTPYEQYF,TGCGCCAGCAGCCAAGATTCGGGCGGGACCCCCTACGAGCAGTACTTC
TRBV7-2,.,TRBJ1-1,.,CASSPELVASYTEAFF,TGTGCCAGCAGCCCGGAGCTGGTGGCTTCGTACACTGAAGCTTTCTTT
TRBV20-1,.,TRBJ2-5,TRBD1,CSAEAGTGEETQYF,TGCAGTGCTGAGGCCGGGACAGGGGAAGAGACCCAGTACTTC
TRBV3-1,.,TRBJ1-1,.,CASSPSVLSEAFF,TGTGCCAGCAGCCCTTCGGTACTTTCAGAAGCTTTCTTT
TRBV11-2,.,TRBJ2-5,.,CASSLVGGVQETQYF,TGTGCCAGCAGCTTAGTTGGAGGGGTCCAAGAGACCCAGTACTTC
TRBV11-2,.,TRBJ2-2,.,CASSLVLRRTGELFF,TGTGCCAGCAGCTTAGTGTTGCGGAGGACCGGGGAGCTGTTTTTT
TRBV2,.,TRBJ1-1,.,CASSLGAGLGGHTEAFF,TGTGCCAGCTCCCTTGGGGCGGGGCTCGGGGGACACACTGAAGCTTTCTTT
TRBV7-2,.,TRBJ2-7,.,CASSYPAGTDVGSYEQYF,TGTGCCAGCAGCTACCCGGCCGGGACTGACGTCGGGTCCTACGAGCAGTACTTC
TRBV7-8,.,TRBJ1-5,.,CASSLSLTSNQPQHF,TGTGCCAGCAGCTTAAGCCTGACAAGCAATCAGCCCCAGCATTTT
TRBV2,.,TRBJ1-2,.,CASSFRPNYGYTF,TGTGCCAGCAGCTTCCGGCCCAACTATGGCTACACCTTC
TRBV11-1,.,TRBJ1-1,.,CASSFGHNTEAFF,TGTGCCAGCAGCTTCGGACATAACACTGAAGCTTTCTTT
TRBV20-1,.,TRBJ2-2,TRBD2,CSAKALAGGPGTGELFF,TGCAGTGCTAAGGCACTAGCGGGGGGGCCGGGCACCGGGGAGCTGTTTTTT
TRBV5-1,.,TRBJ2-7,TRBD2,CASSLPSGGSISYEQYF,TGCGCCAGCAGCCTTCCTAGCGGGGGGTCAATCTCCTACGAGCAGTACTTC
TRBV7-9,.,TRBJ2-7,.,CASSSWMGGELYF,TGTGCCAGCAGCTCATGGATGGGAGGCGAGCTGTACTTC
TRBV6-1,.,TRBJ2-7,TRBD1,CASRDFGAGGNYEQYF,TGTGCCAGCAGGGACTTCGGGGCAGGGGGAAACTACGAGCAGTACTTC